Detailed here is one TCR beta chain. The antigen is not known. This sample is drawn from a study of cytomegalovirus exposure and HLA in healthy donors. Overall study results and limits: Apparent HLA restriction characterized most CMV-associated TCR beta chains in a later analysis. It was shown in a later analysis that HLA-associated TCR beta chains were more clonally expanded than other, equally common chains.

The PCR made use of 60 Vbeta and 13 Jbeta primers. Measured with immunoSEQ multiplex PCR; TCRdb has only the in-frame clones, and not every one. The table lists about 150,000 clones, roughly three quarters of them singletons. CDR1 and CDR2 from the germline V gene are MDHEN and SYDVKM. This CDR3 is 13 amino acids long. As for the donors, each was a healthy bone marrow donor. The V and J genes are TRBV28 and TRBJ2-5; 7 nucleotides match TRBD2. The better agreement between TRBJ2-7 and the DNA end casts doubt on the J call. Material: PBMCs. This TCR was recovered from a woman in her forties in good health and CMV-seropositive. In nucleotides, the CDR3 is TGTGCCAGCTCGTCGGGACTACTATACGAGCAGTACTTC. Translating it yields CASSSGLLYEQYF.